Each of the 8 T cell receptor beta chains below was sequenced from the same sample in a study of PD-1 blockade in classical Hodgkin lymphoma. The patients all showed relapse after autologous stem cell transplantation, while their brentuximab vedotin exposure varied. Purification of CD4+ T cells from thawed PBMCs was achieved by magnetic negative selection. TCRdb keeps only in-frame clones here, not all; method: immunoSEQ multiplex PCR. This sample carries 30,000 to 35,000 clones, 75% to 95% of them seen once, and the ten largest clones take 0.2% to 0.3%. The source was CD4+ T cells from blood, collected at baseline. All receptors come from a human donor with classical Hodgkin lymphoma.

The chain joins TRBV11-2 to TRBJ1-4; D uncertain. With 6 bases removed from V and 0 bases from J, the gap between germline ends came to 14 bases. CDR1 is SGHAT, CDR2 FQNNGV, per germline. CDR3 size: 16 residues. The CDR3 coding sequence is TGTGCCAGCAGTTACAGAACAGCCTCAACTAATGAAAAACTGTTTTTT. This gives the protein CASSYRTASTNEKLFF.

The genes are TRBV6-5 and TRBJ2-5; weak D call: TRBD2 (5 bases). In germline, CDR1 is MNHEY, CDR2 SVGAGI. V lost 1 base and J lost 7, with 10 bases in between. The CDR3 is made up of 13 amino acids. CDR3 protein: CASSYLTGGTQYF. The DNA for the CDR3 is TGTGCCAGCAGTTACTTGACCGGAGGGACCCAGTACTTC.

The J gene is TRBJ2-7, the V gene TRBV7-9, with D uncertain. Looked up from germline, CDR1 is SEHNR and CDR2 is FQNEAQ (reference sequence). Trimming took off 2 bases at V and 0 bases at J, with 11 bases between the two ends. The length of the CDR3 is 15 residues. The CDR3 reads CASSLLSGFSYEQYF. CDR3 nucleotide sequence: TGTGCCAGCAGCTTATTGTCAGGATTCTCCTACGAGCAGTACTTC.

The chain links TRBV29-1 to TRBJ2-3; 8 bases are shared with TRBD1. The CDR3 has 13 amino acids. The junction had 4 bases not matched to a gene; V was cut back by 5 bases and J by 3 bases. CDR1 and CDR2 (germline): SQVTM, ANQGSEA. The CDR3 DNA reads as TGCAGCGTTCGACGACAGGGGACAGATACGCAGTATTTT. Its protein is CSVRRQGTDTQYF.

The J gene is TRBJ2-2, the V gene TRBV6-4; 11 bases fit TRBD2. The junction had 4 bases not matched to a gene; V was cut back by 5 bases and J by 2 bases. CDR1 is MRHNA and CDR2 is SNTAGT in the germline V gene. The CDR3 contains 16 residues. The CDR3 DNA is TGTGCCAGCAGTCTAGGGACTAGCGGAAACACCGGGGAGCTGTTTTTT. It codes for CASSLGTSGNTGELFF.

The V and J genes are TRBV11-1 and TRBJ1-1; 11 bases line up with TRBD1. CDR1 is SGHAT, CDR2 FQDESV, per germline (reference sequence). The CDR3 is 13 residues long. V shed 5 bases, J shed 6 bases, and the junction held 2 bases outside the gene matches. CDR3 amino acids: CASSRTGGAEAFF. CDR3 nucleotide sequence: TGTGCCAGCAGCCGGACAGGGGGCGCTGAAGCTTTCTTT. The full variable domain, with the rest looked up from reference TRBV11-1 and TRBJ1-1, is EAEVAQSPRYKITEKSQAVAFWCDPISGHATLYWYRQILGQGPELLVQFQDESVVDDSQLPKDRFSAERLKGVDSTLKIQPAELGDSAMYLCASSRTGGAEAFFGQGTRLTVV.

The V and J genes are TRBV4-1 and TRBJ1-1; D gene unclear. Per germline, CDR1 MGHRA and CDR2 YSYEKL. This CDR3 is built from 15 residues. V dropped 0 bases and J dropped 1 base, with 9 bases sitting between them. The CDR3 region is CASSQDSRGNTEAFF. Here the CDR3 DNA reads TGCGCCAGCAGCCAAGATAGCCGCGGGAACACTGAAGCTTTCTTT.

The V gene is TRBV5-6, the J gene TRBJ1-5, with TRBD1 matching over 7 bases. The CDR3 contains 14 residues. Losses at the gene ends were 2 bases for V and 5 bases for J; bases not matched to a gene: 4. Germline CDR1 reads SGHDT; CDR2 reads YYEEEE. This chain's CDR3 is CASSFNTGDQPQHF. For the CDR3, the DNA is TGTGCCAGCAGCTTCAACACAGGGGATCAGCCCCAGCATTTT.